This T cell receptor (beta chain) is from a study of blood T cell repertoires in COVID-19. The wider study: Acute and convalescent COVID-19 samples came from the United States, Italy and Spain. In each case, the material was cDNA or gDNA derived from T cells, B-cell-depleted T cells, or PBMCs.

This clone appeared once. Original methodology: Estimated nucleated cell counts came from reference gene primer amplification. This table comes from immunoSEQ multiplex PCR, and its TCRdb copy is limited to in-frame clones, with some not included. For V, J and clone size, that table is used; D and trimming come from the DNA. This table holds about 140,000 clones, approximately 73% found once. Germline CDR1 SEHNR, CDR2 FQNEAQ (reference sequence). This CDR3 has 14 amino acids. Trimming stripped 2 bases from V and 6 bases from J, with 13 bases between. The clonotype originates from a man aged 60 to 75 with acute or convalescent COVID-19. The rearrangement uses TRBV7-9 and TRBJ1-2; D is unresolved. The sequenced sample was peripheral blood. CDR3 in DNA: TGTGCCAGCAGCTTATCCAGGAACCCCAATGGCTACACCTTC. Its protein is CASSLSRNPNGYTF.